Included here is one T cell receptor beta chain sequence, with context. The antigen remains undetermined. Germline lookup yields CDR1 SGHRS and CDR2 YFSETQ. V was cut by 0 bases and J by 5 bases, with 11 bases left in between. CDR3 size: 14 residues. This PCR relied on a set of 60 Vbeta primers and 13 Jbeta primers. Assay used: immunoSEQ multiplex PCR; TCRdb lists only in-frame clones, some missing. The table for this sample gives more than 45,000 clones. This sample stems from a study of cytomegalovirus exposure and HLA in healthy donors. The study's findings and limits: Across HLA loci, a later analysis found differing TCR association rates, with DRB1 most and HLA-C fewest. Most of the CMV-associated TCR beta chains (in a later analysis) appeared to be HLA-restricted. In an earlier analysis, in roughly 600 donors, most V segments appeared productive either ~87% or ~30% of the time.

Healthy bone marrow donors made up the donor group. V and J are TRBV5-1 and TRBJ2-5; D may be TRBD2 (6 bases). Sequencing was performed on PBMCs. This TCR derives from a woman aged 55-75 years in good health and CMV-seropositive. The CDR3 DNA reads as TGCGCCAGCAGCTTGGGACTAGGAGTGGAGACCCAGTACTTC. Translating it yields CASSLGLGVETQYF.